Below, one T cell receptor beta chain is given with its context. These data originate in a study of blood T cell repertoires in COVID-19. Original methodology: By means of reference gene primer amplification, nucleated cell counts were estimated. Sequencing used immunoSEQ multiplex PCR; TCRdb keeps in-frame clones, though not all of them. Clone size and the V and J calls come from that table; the DNA yielded D and trimming. The repertoire holds around 250,000 clones, with roughly 85% as singletons. This CDR3 has 14 residues. Trimming cost V 6 bases and J 5 bases; bases outside gene matches: 7. The germline CDR1 and CDR2 sequences are ENHRY and SYGVKD.

The TCR originated in a man in his sixties who had recovered from COVID-19. What was sequenced was peripheral blood. V usage is TRBV10-3 and J usage is TRBJ2-7, with 10 nucleotides matching TRBD1. CDR3 bases: TGTGCCATCAGCCCGGGACAGGGGTTCGACGAGCAGTACTTC. This translates into CAISPGQGFDEQYF.